A single sample gave rise to the 12 T cell receptor beta chains below, sequenced in a study of OX40 agonist ivuxolimab in advanced cancers. This table comes from immunoSEQ multiplex PCR, and its TCRdb copy is limited to in-frame clones, with some not included. This table has tens of thousands of clones, 75% to 90% appearing once. Sample: CD4+ or CD8+ T cells sorted from blood, taken in a trial of the OX40 agonist ivuxolimab. The receptor set was obtained from an adult with an advanced solid tumor such as melanoma, head and neck, liver or kidney cancer.

V usage is TRBV20-1 and J usage is TRBJ2-7; D not resolved. Deletions cut 4 bases from V and 4 bases from J, with 8 bases between. Germline V gene lookup returns CDR1 DFQATT and CDR2 SNEGSKA (reference sequence). The CDR3 totals 11 residues. In nucleotides, the CDR3 is TGCAGTGCTAAGTTGATTTACGAGCAGTACTTC. It encodes CSAKLIYEQYF.

This rearrangement joins TRBV7-9 to TRBJ2-1, with 11 bases lining up with TRBD2. Germline values: CDR1 SEHNR, CDR2 FQNEAQ (reference sequence). This CDR3 has 14 amino acids. The V gene end was trimmed by 5 bases and the J gene end by 8 bases; junction bases not matched to a gene: 5. The CDR3 DNA follows: TGTGCCAGCAGCCCGGGGACTAGCGGAGATGAGCAGTTCTTC. It encodes CASSPGTSGDEQFF.

The CDR3 reads CASSLMGQGYFYEQYF. CDR3 coding DNA: TGTGCCAGCAGCTTGATGGGACAGGGCTACTTCTACGAGCAGTACTTC. The chain employs TRBV5-4 and TRBJ2-7; 9 bases map to TRBD1. Germline V lookup: CDR1 SGHNT, CDR2 YYREEE (reference sequence). The CDR3 covers 16 residues. V was pared by 1 base and J by 3 bases, with 8 bases of the junction left unmatched.

The rearrangement links TRBV30 to TRBJ1-6, with TRBD1 matching over 7 bases. Germline assignment: CDR1 GTSNPN and CDR2 SVGIG (reference sequence). With V trimmed by 2 bases and J by 17 bases, 12 bases remained unmatched. The CDR3 sequence is 13 residues long. In DNA form, the CDR3 reads TGTGCCTGGAGTATCGGGGCGACAGGGACCTTCCACTTT. This sequence encodes CAWSIGATGTFHF.

This chain uses TRBV7-8 with TRBJ2-7; 13 bases are a match to TRBD2. The CDR3 loop spans 15 amino acids. The V segment lost 1 base and the J segment 6 bases; nucleotides outside the gene matches: 3. Per germline, CDR1 SGHVS and CDR2 FQNEAQ. The CDR3 bases are TGTGCCAGCAGCTTAGGGACTAGCGGGAGTCCCGAGCAGTACTTC. It is translated as CASSLGTSGSPEQYF.

The CDR3 here is CASSFSGKNTEAFF. DNA of the CDR3: TGTGCCAGCAGTTTTTCGGGGAAGAACACTGAAGCTTTCTTT. V and J are TRBV28 and TRBJ1-1; the D is unclear. The CDR3 is 14 residues long. The germline gives CDR1 MDHEN, CDR2 SYDVKM. Trimming pared 3 bases from V and 1 base from J, leaving 9 bases between.

The chain carries TRBV28 and TRBJ2-3, with no clear D. The CDR3 contains 14 residues. CDR1 and CDR2 from the germline V gene are MDHEN and SYDVKM. V gave up 4 bases and J gave up 0 bases, with 8 bases separating them. The CDR3 is CASSSEGSTDTQYF. CDR3 nucleotide sequence: TGTGCCAGCAGTTCGGAAGGTAGCACAGATACGCAGTATTTT.

The V gene is TRBV19, the J gene TRBJ1-2; D is uncertain. The CDR3 length is 16 residues. With 0 bases removed from V and 4 bases from J, the gap between germline ends came to 15 bases. The germline V gene has CDR1 LNHDA and CDR2 SQIVND (reference sequence). The CDR3, as DNA: TGTGCCAGTAGTATAGATGGGGTGCCGGTCGGCTATGGCTACACCTTC. This gives the protein CASSIDGVPVGYGYTF.

The chain uses TRBV5-1 and TRBJ2-3; 10 bases line up with TRBD2. The CDR3 totals 15 residues. The V segment lost 4 bases and the J segment 1 base; nucleotides outside the gene matches: 3. Germline CDR1 SGHRS, CDR2 YFSETQ. This CDR3 is CASSGGLAGTDTQYF. Written as DNA, the CDR3 is TGCGCCAGCAGCGGAGGACTAGCGGGCACAGATACGCAGTATTTT.

This clone was detected a few times. The chain employs TRBV9 and TRBJ1-1; the D gene is possibly TRBD1 (6 bases). The V end lost 1 base, the J end lost 6 bases, and 16 bases lay between the germline ends. Germline CDR1 reads SGDLS; CDR2 reads YYNGEE. The CDR3 is 15 amino acids. CDR3 in DNA: TGTGCCAGCAGCGTATTCGGGGGGCGCGATTCTGAAGCTTTCTTT. It is translated as CASSVFGGRDSEAFF.

V is TRBV10-1 and J is TRBJ2-2; D is unresolved. The CDR3 sequence is 15 residues long. The germline V gene has CDR1 WNHNN and CDR2 SYGVQD (reference sequence). Trimming removed 3 bases from V and 1 base from J, with 9 bases in between. CDR3 DNA sequence: TGCGCCAGCAGTGATTCGGCACAGAACACCGGGGAGCTGTTTTTT. Residues: CASSDSAQNTGELFF.

Only one count was recorded for this clone. The rearrangement uses TRBV5-4 and TRBJ2-7; 8 positions match TRBD2. Per germline, CDR1 SGHNT and CDR2 YYREEE (reference sequence). The CDR3 extends over 14 amino acids. The V segment lost 4 bases and the J segment 3 bases; nucleotides outside the gene matches: 6. The CDR3 loop reads CASSRGLDIYEQYF. The CDR3 DNA is TGTGCCAGCAGCAGGGGACTAGATATCTACGAGCAGTACTTC.